This paragraph covers one T cell receptor beta chain sequence. The data derive from a study of control samples from healthy donors and cancer patients. Generated by immunoSEQ multiplex PCR, the TCRdb table keeps only in-frame clones and is missing some. The data contain 120,000 or so clones, about 87% of them singletons. The CDR3 consists of 10 residues. Trimming cost V 2 bases and J 7 bases, with 5 bases left between them. Germline loops: CDR1 DFQATT, CDR2 SNEGSKA (reference sequence). Sequenced material: blood. V and J are TRBV20-1 and TRBJ1-1; D ambiguous. The TCR originated in a young man in good health. CDR3 coding DNA: TGCAGTGCTAGATTGGTTGAAGCTTTCTTT. Protein: CSARLVEAFF.